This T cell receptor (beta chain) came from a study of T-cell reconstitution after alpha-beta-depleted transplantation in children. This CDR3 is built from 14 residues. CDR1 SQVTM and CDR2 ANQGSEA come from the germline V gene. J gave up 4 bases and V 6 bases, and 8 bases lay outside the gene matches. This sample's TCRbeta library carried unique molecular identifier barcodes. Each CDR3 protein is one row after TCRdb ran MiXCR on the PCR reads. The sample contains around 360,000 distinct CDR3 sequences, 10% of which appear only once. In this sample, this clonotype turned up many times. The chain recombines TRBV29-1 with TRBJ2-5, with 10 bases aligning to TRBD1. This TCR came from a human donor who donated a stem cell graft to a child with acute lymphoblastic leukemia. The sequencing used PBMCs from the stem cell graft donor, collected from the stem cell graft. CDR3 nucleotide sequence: TGCAGCGTCAAAGACAGGGGGCCAGGAGAGACCCAGTACTTC. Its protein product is CSVKDRGPGETQYF. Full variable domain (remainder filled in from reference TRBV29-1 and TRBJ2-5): SAVISQKPSRDICQRGTSLTIQCQVDSQVTMMFWYRQQPGQSLTLIATANQGSEATYESGFVIDKFPISRPNLTFSTLTVSNMSPEDSSIYLCSVKDRGPGETQYFGPGTRLLVL.